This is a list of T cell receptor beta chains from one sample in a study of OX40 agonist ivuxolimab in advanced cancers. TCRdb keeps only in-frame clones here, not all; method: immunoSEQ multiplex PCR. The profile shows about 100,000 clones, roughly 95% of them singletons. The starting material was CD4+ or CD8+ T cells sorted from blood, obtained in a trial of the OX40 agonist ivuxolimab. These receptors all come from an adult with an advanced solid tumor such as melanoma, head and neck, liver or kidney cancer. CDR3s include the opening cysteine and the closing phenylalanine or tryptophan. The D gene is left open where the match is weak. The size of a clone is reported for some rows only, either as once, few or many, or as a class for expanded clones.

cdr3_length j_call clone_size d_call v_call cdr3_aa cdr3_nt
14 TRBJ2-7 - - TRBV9 CASSVGPSLYEQYF TGTGCCAGCAGCGTAGGCCCCAGTCTCTACGAGCAGTACTTC
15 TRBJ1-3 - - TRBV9 CASSVEGGSGNTIYF TGTGCCAGCAGCGTAGAAGGGGGCTCTGGAAACACCATATATTTT
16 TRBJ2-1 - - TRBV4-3 CASSQDGQDLYNEQFF TGCGCCAGCAGCCAAGATGGGCAGGACCTCTACAATGAGCAGTTCTTC
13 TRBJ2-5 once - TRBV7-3 CASSLISQETQYF TGTGCCAGCAGCTTAATCTCCCAAGAGACCCAGTACTTC
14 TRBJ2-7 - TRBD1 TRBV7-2 CASSLATGGYEQYF TGTGCCAGCAGCTTAGCAACAGGGGGCTACGAGCAGTACTTC
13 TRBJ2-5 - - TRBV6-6 CASSYGWGETQYF TGTGCCAGCAGTTACGGGTGGGGGGAGACCCAGTACTTC
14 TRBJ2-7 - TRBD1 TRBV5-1 CASNLGTGGYEQYF TGCGCCAGCAATCTCGGGACAGGGGGCTACGAGCAGTACTTC
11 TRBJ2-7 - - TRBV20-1 CSALSAYEQYF TGCAGTGCTCTCTCAGCCTACGAGCAGTACTTC
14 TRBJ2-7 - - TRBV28 CASSFRLGGDEQYF TGTGCCAGCAGTTTTCGACTGGGCGGAGACGAGCAGTACTTC
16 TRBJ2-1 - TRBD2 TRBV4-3 CASSRLGLQSYNEQFF TGCGCCAGCAGCCGTTTGGGACTACAATCCTACAATGAGCAGTTCTTC
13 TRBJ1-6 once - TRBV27 CASRTGRMSPLHF TGTGCCAGCAGGACGGGTCGGATGTCACCCCTCCACTTT
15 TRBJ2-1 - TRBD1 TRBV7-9 CASSTSRQGGNEQFF TGTGCCAGCAGCACCTCCCGACAGGGTGGCAATGAGCAGTTCTTC
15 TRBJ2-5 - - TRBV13 CASSLVGDRGGTQYF TGTGCCAGCAGCTTAGTAGGGGACCGCGGTGGAACCCAGTACTTC
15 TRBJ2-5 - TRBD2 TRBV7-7 CASAELAGAQETQYF TGTGCCAGCGCGGAACTAGCGGGGGCCCAAGAGACCCAGTACTTC
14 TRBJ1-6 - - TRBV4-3 CASSQSGANSPLHF TGCGCCAGCAGCCAAAGTGGAGCGAATTCACCCCTCCACTTT
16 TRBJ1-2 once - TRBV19 CASRGMGKLGDYGYTF TGTGCCAGTAGGGGGATGGGGAAACTAGGGGACTATGGCTACACCTTC
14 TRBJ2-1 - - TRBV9 CASSVDGNYNEQFF TGTGCCAGCAGCGTAGACGGGAACTACAATGAGCAGTTCTTC
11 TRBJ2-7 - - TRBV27 CASSFRAEQYF TGTGCCAGCAGTTTTCGGGCCGAGCAGTACTTC
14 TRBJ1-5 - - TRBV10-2 CASSEVTEAGPQHF TGCGCCAGCAGTGAGGTCACCGAGGCGGGGCCCCAGCATTTT
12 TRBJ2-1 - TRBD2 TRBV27 CASSSWGGEQFF TGTGCCAGCAGCTCTTGGGGGGGTGAGCAGTTCTTC
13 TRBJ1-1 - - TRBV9 CASSPGRDTEAFF TGTGCCAGCAGCCCTGGGAGGGACACTGAAGCTTTCTTT
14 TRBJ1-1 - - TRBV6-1 CASRLDWENTEAFF TGTGCCAGCAGGTTAGACTGGGAGAACACTGAAGCTTTCTTT
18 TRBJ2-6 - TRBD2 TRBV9 CASSPFGLAAAGANVLTF TGTGCCAGCAGCCCCTTCGGGCTAGCGGCTGCTGGGGCCAACGTCCTGACTTTC
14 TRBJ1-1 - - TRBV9 CASTMGGVNTEAFF TGTGCCAGCACAATGGGCGGGGTGAACACTGAAGCTTTCTTT
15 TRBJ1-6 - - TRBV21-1 CASSGTEGFGSPLHF TGTGCCAGCAGCGGTACGGAGGGCTTCGGTTCACCCCTCCACTTT
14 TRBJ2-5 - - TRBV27 CASKAASALETQYF TGTGCCAGCAAAGCAGCGTCCGCGTTAGAGACCCAGTACTTC
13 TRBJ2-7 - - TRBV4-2 CASSGTDFYEQYF TGTGCCAGCAGCGGGACCGACTTCTACGAGCAGTACTTC
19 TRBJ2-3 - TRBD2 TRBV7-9 CASSFSGLAEMTGTDTQYF TGTGCCAGCAGCTTTTCGGGACTAGCGGAGATGACTGGCACAGATACGCAGTATTTT
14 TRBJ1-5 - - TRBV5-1 CASSLGFGVQPQHF TGCGCCAGCAGCTTGGGATTCGGGGTTCAGCCCCAGCATTTT
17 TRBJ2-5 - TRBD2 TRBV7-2 CASSLEVSSGSQETQYF TGTGCCAGCAGCCTAGAGGTCTCTAGCGGAAGTCAAGAGACCCAGTACTTC
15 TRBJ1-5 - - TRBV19 CASSIGGGSNQPQHF TGTGCCAGTAGTATAGGGGGGGGTAGCAATCAGCCCCAGCATTTT
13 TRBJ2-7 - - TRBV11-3 CASSLGQSYEQYF TGTGCCAGCAGCTTAGGGCAGTCCTACGAGCAGTACTTC
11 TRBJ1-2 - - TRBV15 CATREGYGYTF TGTGCCACCAGGGAAGGCTATGGCTACACCTTC
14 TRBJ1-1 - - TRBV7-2 CASSLGGSRTEAFF TGTGCCAGCAGCTTAGGGGGCAGCCGCACTGAAGCTTTCTTT
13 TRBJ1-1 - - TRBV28 CASVGGADAEAFF TGTGCCAGCGTGGGGGGGGCGGACGCTGAAGCTTTCTTT
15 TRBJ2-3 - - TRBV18 CASSPGATSTDTQYF TGTGCCAGCTCACCAGGGGCTACTAGCACAGATACGCAGTATTTT
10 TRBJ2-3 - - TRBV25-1 CASLGDTQYF TGTGCCAGCCTGGGAGATACGCAGTATTTT
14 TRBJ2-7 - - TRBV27 CASSFVDSIYEQYF TGTGCCAGCAGTTTTGTGGACAGCATCTACGAGCAGTACTTC
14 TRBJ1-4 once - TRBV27 CASSFDAGNEKLFF TGTGCCAGCAGTTTCGACGCAGGGAACGAAAAACTGTTTTTT
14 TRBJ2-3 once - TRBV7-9 CASAEGQRTDTQYF TGTGCCAGCGCCGAAGGGCAGCGCACAGATACGCAGTATTTT
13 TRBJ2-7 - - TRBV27 CASSPLGYYEQYF TGTGCCAGCAGTCCCCTAGGGTACTACGAGCAGTACTTC
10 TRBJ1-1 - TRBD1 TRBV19 CASRQGEAFF TGTGCCAGCAGACAGGGAGAAGCTTTCTTT
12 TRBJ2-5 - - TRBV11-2 CASSFRGETQYF TGTGCCAGCAGTTTCCGGGGGGAGACCCAGTACTTC
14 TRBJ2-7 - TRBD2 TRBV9 CASSASGPPYEQYF TGTGCCAGCAGCGCTAGCGGCCCTCCCTACGAGCAGTACTTC
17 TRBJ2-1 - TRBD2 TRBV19 CASSISPGGATYNEQFF TGTGCCAGTAGTATCTCCCCGGGGGGGGCAACCTACAATGAGCAGTTCTTC
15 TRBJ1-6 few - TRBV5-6 CASSLVNSYNSPLHF TGTGCCAGCAGCTTGGTTAATTCCTATAATTCACCCCTCCACTTT
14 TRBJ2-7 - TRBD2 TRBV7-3 CASSPGGESYEQYF TGTGCCAGCAGCCCGGGAGGGGAATCCTACGAGCAGTACTTC
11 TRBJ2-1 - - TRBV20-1 CSASVGNEQFF TGCAGTGCTTCTGTGGGGAATGAGCAGTTCTTC
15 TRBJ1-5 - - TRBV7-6 CASSLESGDHQPQHF TGTGCCAGCAGCTTAGAATCAGGGGATCATCAGCCCCAGCATTTT
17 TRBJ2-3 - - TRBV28 CASRIPSFGASTDTQYF TGTGCCAGCAGGATCCCGAGTTTCGGGGCTAGCACAGATACGCAGTATTTT
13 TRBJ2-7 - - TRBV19 CASSIGGRSEQYF TGTGCCAGTAGTATCGGGGGACGGAGCGAGCAGTACTTC
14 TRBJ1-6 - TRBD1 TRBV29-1 CSVYPGQDNSPLHF TGCAGCGTGTACCCGGGACAGGATAATTCACCCCTCCACTTT
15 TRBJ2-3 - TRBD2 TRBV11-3 CASSSGLAGTDTQYF TGTGCCAGCAGTTCGGGACTAGCGGGCACAGATACGCAGTATTTT
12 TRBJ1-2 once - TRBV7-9 CASTGLDYGYTF TGTGCCAGCACAGGGCTAGACTATGGCTACACCTTC
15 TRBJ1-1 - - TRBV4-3 CASSQDRDKNTEAFF TGCGCCAGCAGCCAAGACCGGGACAAGAACACTGAAGCTTTCTTT
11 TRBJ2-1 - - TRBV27 CASSLGDEQFF TGTGCCAGCAGTTTAGGGGACGAGCAGTTCTTC
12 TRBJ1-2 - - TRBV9 CASSANRAGYTF TGTGCCAGCAGCGCCAACAGGGCTGGCTACACCTTC
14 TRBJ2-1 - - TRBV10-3 CAISEFNSGDEQFF TGTGCCATCAGTGAGTTTAATAGCGGAGATGAGCAGTTCTTC